This TCR beta chain came from a study of PD-L1 blockade in urothelial cancer (dated by TCRdb to 2015 to 2018). Notes on the research overall: Therapy was started in the mid-2010s for all patients, and atezolizumab 1,200 mg was administered intravenously every 3 weeks. About 90% of the roughly 29 patients were males with bladder-origin urothelial cancer, and about 65% of the roughly 30 reported a prior smoking history. An ECOG performance status of 0 or 1 was recorded for the patients, and 0 to 3 prior chemotherapy regimens had been received by the patients. Blood samples were analyzed 3 weeks after the start of treatment (second dose) and 6 weeks after the start of treatment. Blood samples yielded a median of roughly 150,000 T cells and approximately 83,000 unique TCRs, with median clonality around 0.083. The study, an exploratory multi-omic analysis, examined somatic, immune and clinical correlates of response to PD-L1 blockade with atezolizumab in urothelial cancer. Pretreatment tumor samples, along with matched peripheral blood collected serially before and after atezolizumab treatment, underwent TCR sequencing. Durable clinical benefit was defined as progression-free survival longer than 6 months, and TCR features were also tested against progression-free and overall survival. In the same patients, whole exome sequencing and RNA sequencing of pretreatment tumors were performed in addition to TCR sequencing. Durable clinical benefit was achieved by nine patients but not by the remaining 20. Approximately 30 patients had pretreatment blood TCR-seq, some 25 had at least one posttreatment blood collection, and some 25 had tumor TCR-seq. Findings and caveats that apply to the study as a whole: Small sample size (n ≈ 30) and many exploratory analyses mean the results are intended to be hypothesis-generating. Greater expansion of tumor-associated TCR clones in peripheral blood 3 weeks after the start of treatment was observed in patients with durable benefit (n of about 24, p = 0.022). A pretreatment peripheral blood TCR clonality below the median was linked to improved progression-free and overall survival.

This specimen's time point label, interpreted: pretreatment peripheral blood. A total of roughly 31 patients with locally advanced or metastatic urothelial carcinoma, treated at Memorial Sloan Kettering on a trial protocol, made up the cohort. Peripheral blood mononuclear cells were collected pretreatment and during treatment, with between 1 and 8 total time points per patient. The Qiagen DNeasy Blood extraction kit was used to purify genomic DNA from total PBMCs and tumor samples. PBMCs were collected pretreatment and during treatment, and were isolated and stored as previously described. Concerning this clone itself: Its antigen is still unknown. Per-base qualities were not stored, and no clone one base away is much larger.

The germline V gene (reference sequence) specifies MNHEY as CDR1 and SMNVEV as CDR2. V is shortened by 1 base, J by 1 base, and the region joining them spans 11 bases. The CDR3 has 16 amino acids, counting the end cysteine and phenylalanine. Left in the record is the CDR3 DNA by itself, 48 bases read in frame from the first base. Synthetic TCR analog templates were spiked into each PCR to estimate absolute template abundance from read counts. Using the immunoSEQ assay, TCRbeta CDR3 regions were amplified from genomic DNA with bias-controlled V and J gene primers. Rearranged TCRbeta segments were sequenced at approximately 20X coverage. In the original analysis: Clustering was used to correct sequencing errors, and CDR3s were annotated against IMGT so that V, D and J genes could be assigned. Out-of-frame and stop-codon sequences were excluded, and only productive TCRbeta rearrangements were used in downstream analyses. To compute clonality, Shannon entropy was normalized by the log of the number of unique productive sequences and then subtracted from one. Clones differing between time points or between blood and tumor were identified by Fisher's exact test with Benjamini-Hochberg correction at adjusted p below 0.01. TCRdb limited this immuneACCESS table to in-frame rearrangements with V and J called. A share of clones is missing; checked studies link under half to unresolved V genes, and the rest is unexplained. V, J and clone size reflect that table, while D and trimming were determined from the DNA. Across this sample there are 87,000 or so clones, with about four fifths seen only once. Roughly 2% of the sample goes to the ten largest clones.

The chain is made from TRBV27 and TRBJ2-4; a tentative D match to TRBD1 spans 5 bases. Source: PBMCs, taken around atezolizumab (anti-PD-L1) treatment. The TCR was taken from a man in his sixties with urothelial cancer. The DNA sequence is TGTGCCAGCAGTTTATTCGCGACAGCTGCCAAAAACATTCAGTACTTC. This is translated as CASSLFATAAKNIQYF.